This T cell receptor (beta chain) is drawn from a study of blood T cell repertoires in COVID-19. Study-level background: COVID-19 samples from acute and convalescent phases originated in the United States, Italy and Spain.

CDR1 and CDR2 from the germline V gene are SGHRS and YFSETQ. The length of the CDR3 is 14 residues. Deletions cut 4 bases from V and 8 bases from J, with 15 bases between. The table lists this clone with a few counts. Repertoires were generated with immunoSEQ multiplex PCR, while TCRdb's copy carries only in-frame clones and drops some. The sample records about 45,000 clones, roughly 90% being singletons. The sequencing input was peripheral blood. The receptor was isolated from a woman of 80 years or more with active COVID-19. The V gene is TRBV5-1, the J gene TRBJ1-4; D possibly corresponds to TRBD1 (6 bases). CDR3 region: CASSPQGMTEKLFF. CDR3 in DNA: TGCGCCAGCAGCCCACAGGGAATGACGGAAAAACTGTTTTTT.